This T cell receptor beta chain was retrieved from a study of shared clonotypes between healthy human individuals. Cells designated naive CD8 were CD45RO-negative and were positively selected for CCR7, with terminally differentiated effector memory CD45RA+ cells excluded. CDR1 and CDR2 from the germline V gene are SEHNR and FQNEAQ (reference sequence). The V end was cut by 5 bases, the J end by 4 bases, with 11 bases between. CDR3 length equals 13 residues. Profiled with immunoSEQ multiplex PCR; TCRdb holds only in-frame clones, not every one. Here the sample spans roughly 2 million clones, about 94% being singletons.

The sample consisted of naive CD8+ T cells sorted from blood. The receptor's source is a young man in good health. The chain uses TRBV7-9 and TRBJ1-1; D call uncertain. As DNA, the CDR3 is TGTGCCAGCAGCCCCTCCGAGGGCACTGAAGCTTTCTTT. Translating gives CASSPSEGTEAFF. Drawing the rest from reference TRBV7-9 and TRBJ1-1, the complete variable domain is DTGVSQNPRHKITKRGQNVTFRCDPISEHNRLYWYRQTLGQGPEFLTYFQNEAQLEKSRLLSDRFSAERPKGSFSTLEIQRTEQGDSAMYLCASSPSEGTEAFFGQGTRLTVV.